This T cell receptor (beta chain) stems from a study of T-cell reconstitution after alpha-beta-depleted transplantation in children. Researchers prepared the TCRbeta library using unique molecular identifiers, the study reports. TCRdb fed the PCR reads into MiXCR, producing one record per CDR3 protein. The sample shows 450,000 to 550,000 distinct CDR3 sequences, roughly 11% of them seen only once. The V gene end was trimmed by 4 bases and the J gene end by 0 bases; junction bases not matched to a gene: 5. The CDR3 spans 15 residues. Germline V gene data show CDR1 as DFQATT and CDR2 as SNEGSKA (reference sequence). This clonotype was detected only a few times.

The rearrangement links TRBV20-1 to TRBJ2-3; 9 nucleotides line up with TRBD2. This sample comprised PBMCs, mostly from graft donor cells, obtained 180 days after TCRalphabeta/CD19-depleted stem cell transplant. The receptor was derived from a female patient aged 2-10 years who had a stem cell transplant for aplastic anemia, so the T cells may come from the graft donor. CDR3 residues: CSANSGGSSTDTQYF. The CDR3, as DNA: TGCAGTGCTAATAGCGGGGGATCTAGCACAGATACGCAGTATTTT.